This entry is about one T cell receptor (beta chain). Its antigen is unknown. These data come from a study of T cell responses to AZD1222 COVID-19 vaccine. Findings of the study overall: Donors were chiefly white British, with a greater number of females, and clonal diversity was perhaps underestimated. Vaccine-associated CD4 TCRs spanned spike, dominant at 160-218 and 743-854.

CDR3 length: 13 residues. J gave up 3 bases and V 3 bases, and 3 bases lay outside the gene matches. CDR1 DFQATT and CDR2 SNEGSKA come from the germline V gene (reference sequence). Sequencing used immunoSEQ multiplex PCR; TCRdb keeps in-frame clones, though not all of them. The table has over 150,000 clones, 90% to 95% seen once. V usage is TRBV20-1 and J usage is TRBJ2-7, with TRBD1 matching over 9 bases. This receptor was obtained from an adult who received the MenACWY meningococcal vaccine as a control. The sequences come from peripheral blood, collected 28 days after the second dose of the MenACWY control vaccine. The CDR3 here is CSASGQGYYEQYF. CDR3 bases: TGCAGTGCTAGTGGACAGGGGTACTACGAGCAGTACTTC.